This TCR beta chain was recorded in a study of T cell repertoires in cytomegalovirus infection. Overall study context: Public TCR beta signature analysis indicated the presence of both CMV infection and matching HLA type.

Germline V gene sequence: CDR1 MNHEY, CDR2 SVGEGT. After removal of 0 bases from V and 4 bases from J, the junction contained 4 bases not matched to a gene. The CDR3 has 17 amino acids. Study findings and constraints: CMV-specific TCR beta clonotypes restricted by HLA-C were the ones dominating the ex vivo response.

TCRdb independently ran MiXCR on the reads; one entry per CDR3 protein. The sample carries around 710,000 distinct CDR3 sequences, 25% to 35% recorded once. This clonotype was seen a handful of times. Its antigen is unidentified. The specimen was cultured CD8+ T cells from PBMCs, collected from culture after CMV antigen stimulation. This TCR came from a human donor in good health (CMV status not recorded). Some clones in this sample may be carry-over from other donors' samples. The chain uses TRBV6-2 or TRBV6-3 and TRBJ2-3, with 13 bases identical to TRBD2. The CDR3 here is CASSYSGLAGAPDTQYF. The DNA of the CDR3 is TGTGCCAGCAGTTACTCTGGACTAGCGGGGGCCCCAGATACGCAGTATTTT.